Included here is one T cell receptor beta chain sequence, with context. The data originate from a study of T cell changes during pregnancy in multiple sclerosis. Assay: immunoSEQ multiplex PCR; the TCRdb copy retains only in-frame clones and omits some. The data hold fewer than 45,000 clones, with 91% observed a single time. The source was CD4+ T cells from peripheral blood mononuclear cells, collected in the second trimester of pregnancy. The clonotype originates from a female donor in good health, enrolled as a control in a pregnancy study.

DNA of the CDR3: TGCGCCAGCAGCTTGGCGACGAGGCGGACCCAGTACTTC. It translates to CASSLATRRTQYF. The chain employs TRBV5-1 and TRBJ2-5; unclear D gene. Germline CDR1 is SGHRS and CDR2 is YFSETQ. V lost 0 bases to trimming and J lost 7 bases, with 10 bases between them. The CDR3 is 13 residues long.